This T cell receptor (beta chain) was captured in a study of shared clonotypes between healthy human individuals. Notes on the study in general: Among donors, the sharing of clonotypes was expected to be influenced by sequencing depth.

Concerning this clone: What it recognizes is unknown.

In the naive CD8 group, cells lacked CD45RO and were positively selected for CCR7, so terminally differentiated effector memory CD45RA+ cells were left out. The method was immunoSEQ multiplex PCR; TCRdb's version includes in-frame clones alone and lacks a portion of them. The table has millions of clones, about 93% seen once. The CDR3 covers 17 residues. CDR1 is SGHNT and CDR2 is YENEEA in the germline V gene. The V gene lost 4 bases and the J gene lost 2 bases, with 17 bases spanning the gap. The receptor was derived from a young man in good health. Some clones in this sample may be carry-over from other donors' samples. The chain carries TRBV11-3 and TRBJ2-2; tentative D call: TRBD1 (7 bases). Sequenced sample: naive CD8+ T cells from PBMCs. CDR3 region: CASSSKEGTANTGELFF. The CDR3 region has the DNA TGTGCCAGCAGCTCGAAGGAGGGGACAGCAAACACCGGGGAGCTGTTTTTT.